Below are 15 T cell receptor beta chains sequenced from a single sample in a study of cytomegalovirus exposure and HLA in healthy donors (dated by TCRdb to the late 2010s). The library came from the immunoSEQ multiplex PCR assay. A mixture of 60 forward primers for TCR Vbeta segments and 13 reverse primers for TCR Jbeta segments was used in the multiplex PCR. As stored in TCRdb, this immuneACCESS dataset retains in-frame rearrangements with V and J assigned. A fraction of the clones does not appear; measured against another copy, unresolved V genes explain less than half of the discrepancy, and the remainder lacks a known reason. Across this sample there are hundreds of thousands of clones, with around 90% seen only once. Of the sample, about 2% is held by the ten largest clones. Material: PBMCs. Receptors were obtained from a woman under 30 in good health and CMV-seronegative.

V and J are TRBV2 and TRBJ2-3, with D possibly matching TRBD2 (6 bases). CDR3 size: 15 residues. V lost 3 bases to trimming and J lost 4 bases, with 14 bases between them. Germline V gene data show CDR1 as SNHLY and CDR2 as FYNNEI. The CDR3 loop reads CASSEGSGYSDTQYF. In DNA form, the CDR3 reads TGTGCCAGCAGTGAGGGGAGCGGGTATTCAGATACGCAGTATTTT.

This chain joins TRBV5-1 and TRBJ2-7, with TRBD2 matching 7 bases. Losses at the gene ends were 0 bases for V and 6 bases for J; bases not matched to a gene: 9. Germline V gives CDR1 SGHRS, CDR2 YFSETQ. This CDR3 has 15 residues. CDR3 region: CASSLGGGGTFEQYF. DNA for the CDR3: TGCGCCAGCAGCTTGGGGGGCGGGGGAACCTTCGAGCAGTACTTC.

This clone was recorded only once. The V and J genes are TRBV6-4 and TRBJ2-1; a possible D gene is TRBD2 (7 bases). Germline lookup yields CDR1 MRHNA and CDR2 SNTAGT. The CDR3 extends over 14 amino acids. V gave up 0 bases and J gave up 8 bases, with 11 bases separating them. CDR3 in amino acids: CASSDSRGGDEQFF. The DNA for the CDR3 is TGTGCCAGCAGTGACTCTAGGGGGGGGGATGAGCAGTTCTTC.

CDR3 in amino acids: CASSLSASLETQYF. The CDR3 DNA reads as TGTGCCAGCAGCTTGTCGGCTAGCTTGGAGACCCAGTACTTC. The chain links TRBV5-4 to TRBJ2-5; TRBD2 is a possible D gene (5 bases). The V end was cut by 1 base, the J end by 5 bases, with 12 bases between. The CDR3 runs to 14 residues. Per germline, CDR1 SGHNT and CDR2 YYREEE (reference sequence).

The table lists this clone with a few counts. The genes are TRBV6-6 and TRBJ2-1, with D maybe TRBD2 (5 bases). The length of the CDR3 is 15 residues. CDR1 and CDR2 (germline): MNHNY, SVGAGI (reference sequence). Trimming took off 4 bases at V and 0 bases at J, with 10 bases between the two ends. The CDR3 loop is CASSSVDSSYNEQFF. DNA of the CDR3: TGTGCCAGCAGTTCCGTGGACTCCTCCTACAATGAGCAGTTCTTC.

The CDR3 DNA reads as TGCGCCAGCAGCTCGAAGGGAGGGAACGGAGCAAGGGAAGCTTTCTTT. It specifies CASSSKGGNGAREAFF. This chain connects TRBV5-1 to TRBJ1-1; D call uncertain. Germline V gene lookup returns CDR1 SGHRS and CDR2 YFSETQ. The V end was cut by 3 bases, the J end by 8 bases, with 23 bases between. This CDR3 is 16 amino acids long. The full variable domain, rest sourced from reference TRBV5-1 and TRBJ1-1, is KAGVTQTPRYLIKTRGQQVTLSCSPISGHRSVSWYQQTPGQGLQFLFEYFSETQRNKGNFPGRFSGRQFSNSRSEMNVSTLELGDSALYLCASSSKGGNGAREAFFGQGTRLTVV.

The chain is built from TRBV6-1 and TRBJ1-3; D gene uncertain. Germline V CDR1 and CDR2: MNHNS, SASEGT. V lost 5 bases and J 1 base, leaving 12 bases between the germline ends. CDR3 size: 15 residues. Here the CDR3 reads CASSSGSKSGNTIYF. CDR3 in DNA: TGTGCCAGCAGTTCCGGGTCCAAATCTGGAAACACCATATATTTT.

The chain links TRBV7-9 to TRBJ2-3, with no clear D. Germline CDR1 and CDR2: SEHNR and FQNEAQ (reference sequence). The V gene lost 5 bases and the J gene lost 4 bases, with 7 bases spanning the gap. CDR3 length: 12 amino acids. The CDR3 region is CASSGRADTQYF. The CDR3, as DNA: TGTGCCAGCAGCGGCCGGGCAGATACGCAGTATTTT.

The chain's CDR3 is CASSRYRAGELFF. In nucleotides, the CDR3 is TGTGCCAGCAGCCGGTACAGAGCCGGGGAGCTGTTTTTT. V and J are TRBV11-3 and TRBJ2-2; D remains ambiguous. The CDR3 length is 13 residues. Germline CDR1 SGHNT, CDR2 YENEEA. V was trimmed by 5 bases and J by 6 bases, leaving 10 bases between them.

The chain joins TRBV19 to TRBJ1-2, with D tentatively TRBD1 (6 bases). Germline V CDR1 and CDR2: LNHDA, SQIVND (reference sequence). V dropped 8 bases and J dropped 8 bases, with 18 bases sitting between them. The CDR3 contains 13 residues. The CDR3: CASLQGLGDGYTF. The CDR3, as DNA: TGTGCCAGTTTACAGGGCCTTGGAGACGGCTACACCTTC.

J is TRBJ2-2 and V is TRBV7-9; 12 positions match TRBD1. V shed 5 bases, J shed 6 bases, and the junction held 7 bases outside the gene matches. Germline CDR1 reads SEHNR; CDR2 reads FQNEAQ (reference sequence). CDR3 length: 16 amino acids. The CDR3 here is CASSPRGQGAPGELFF. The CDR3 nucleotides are TGTGCCAGCAGCCCGCGGGGACAGGGGGCACCCGGGGAGCTGTTTTTT.

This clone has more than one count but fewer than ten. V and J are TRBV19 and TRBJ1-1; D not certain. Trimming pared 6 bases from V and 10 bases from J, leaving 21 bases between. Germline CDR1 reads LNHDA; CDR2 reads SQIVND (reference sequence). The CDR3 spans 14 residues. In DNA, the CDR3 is TGTGCCAGTAGGTTCCGGGAGTTCGGGCCTATAGCTTTCTTT. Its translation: CASRFREFGPIAFF.

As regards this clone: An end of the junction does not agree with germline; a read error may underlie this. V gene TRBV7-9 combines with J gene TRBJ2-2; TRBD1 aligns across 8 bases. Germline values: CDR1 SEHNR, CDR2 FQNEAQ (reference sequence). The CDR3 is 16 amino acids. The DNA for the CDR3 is TGTTCCAGCAGCTTAGCAGGCCCAGGGGGCGCCGGGGAGCTGTTTTTT. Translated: CSSSLAGPGGAGELFF.

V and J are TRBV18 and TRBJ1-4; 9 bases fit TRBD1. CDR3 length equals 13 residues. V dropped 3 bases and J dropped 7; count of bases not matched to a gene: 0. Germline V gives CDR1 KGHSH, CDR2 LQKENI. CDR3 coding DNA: TGTGCCAGCTCACCGACAGGGGGTGAAAAACTGTTTTTT. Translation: CASSPTGGEKLFF.

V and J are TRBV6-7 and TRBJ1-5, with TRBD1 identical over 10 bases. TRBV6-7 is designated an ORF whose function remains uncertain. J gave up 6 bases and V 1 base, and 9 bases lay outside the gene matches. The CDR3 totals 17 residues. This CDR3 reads CASSYYPGTGVSQPQHF. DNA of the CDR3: TGTGCCAGCAGTTACTATCCCGGGACAGGGGTAAGTCAGCCCCAGCATTTT.